The rows below give T cell receptor beta chains drawn from one sample of a study of cytomegalovirus exposure and HLA in healthy donors. Sequencing used immunoSEQ multiplex PCR; TCRdb keeps in-frame clones, though not all of them. Altogether 150,000 or so clones are present, about three quarters being singletons, with the ten largest covering approximately 3.1%. Sequenced sample: PBMCs. Every receptor here comes from a woman in her forties in good health and CMV-seronegative. Each CDR3 is given with its conserved first and last residue. A D gene is named only where the DNA matches it firmly. Size values are once, few and many counts, or a class for expanded clones, and some rows have none.

d_call: .
v_call: TRBV14
clone_size: .
j_call: TRBJ1-1
cdr3_aa: CASSQEFAGQAFF
cdr3_nt: TGTGCCAGCAGCCAAGAATTTGCAGGCCAAGCTTTCTTT

d_call: TRBD2
v_call: TRBV14
clone_size: .
j_call: TRBJ2-7
cdr3_aa: CASSLAGTSGRLEQYF
cdr3_nt: TGTGCCAGCAGCCTCGCAGGGACTAGCGGGAGACTCGAGCAGTACTTC

d_call: TRBD1
v_call: TRBV29-1
clone_size: .
j_call: TRBJ1-5
cdr3_aa: CSVSTGGANQPQHF
cdr3_nt: TGCAGCGTTTCGACAGGGGGAGCAAATCAGCCCCAGCATTTT

d_call: TRBD1
v_call: TRBV6-5
clone_size: .
j_call: TRBJ1-2
cdr3_aa: CASSFSGTGSLYGYTF
cdr3_nt: TGTGCCAGCAGTTTTTCCGGGACAGGGAGCCTCTATGGCTACACCTTC

d_call: .
v_call: TRBV27
clone_size: .
j_call: TRBJ2-7
cdr3_aa: CASSFKVPGLYEQYF
cdr3_nt: TGTGCCAGCAGTTTCAAGGTGCCCGGACTCTACGAGCAGTACTTC

d_call: TRBD1
v_call: TRBV5-8
clone_size: .
j_call: TRBJ2-1
cdr3_aa: CASSSTGVEQFF
cdr3_nt: TGTGCCAGCAGCTCCACAGGGGTTGAGCAGTTCTTC

d_call: .
v_call: TRBV19
clone_size: .
j_call: TRBJ2-5
cdr3_aa: CASSVTGWKYETQYF
cdr3_nt: TGTGCCAGTAGTGTAACAGGGTGGAAGTACGAGACCCAGTACTTC

d_call: .
v_call: TRBV18
clone_size: .
j_call: TRBJ1-2
cdr3_aa: CASSPQYLDRSNGYTF
cdr3_nt: TGTGCCAGCTCACCACAATATCTAGACAGGAGTAATGGCTACACCTTC

d_call: .
v_call: TRBV5-5
clone_size: .
j_call: TRBJ2-3
cdr3_aa: CASSLAPTGRTDTQYF
cdr3_nt: TGTGCCAGCAGCTTGGCTCCGACAGGCCGCACAGATACGCAGTATTTT

d_call: .
v_call: TRBV6-5
clone_size: .
j_call: TRBJ1-5
cdr3_aa: CASSYFAGGSNQPQHF
cdr3_nt: TGTGCCAGCAGTTACTTTGCGGGGGGGAGCAATCAGCCCCAGCATTTT

d_call: .
v_call: TRBV15
clone_size: .
j_call: TRBJ1-5
cdr3_aa: CATSRDVGGQQPQHF
cdr3_nt: TGTGCCACCAGCAGAGATGTTGGGGGCCAGCAGCCCCAGCATTTT

d_call: .
v_call: TRBV7-2
clone_size: .
j_call: TRBJ1-1
cdr3_aa: CASSLLRGTEAFF
cdr3_nt: TGTGCCAGCAGCTTACTCAGGGGCACTGAAGCTTTCTTT

d_call: .
v_call: TRBV5-5
clone_size: .
j_call: TRBJ1-1
cdr3_aa: CASSKDGSNTEAFF
cdr3_nt: TGTGCCAGCAGCAAAGACGGGTCTAACACTGAAGCTTTCTTT

d_call: TRBD1
v_call: TRBV11-2
clone_size: .
j_call: TRBJ1-5
cdr3_aa: CASSLGPGQSSNQPQHF
cdr3_nt: TGTGCCAGCAGCTTGGGACCGGGACAGAGTAGCAATCAGCCCCAGCATTTT

d_call: TRBD2
v_call: TRBV19
clone_size: .
j_call: TRBJ2-3
cdr3_aa: CASSLSGGAPDTQYF
cdr3_nt: TGTGCCAGTAGCCTTAGCGGGGGGGCCCCAGATACGCAGTATTTT

d_call: TRBD1
v_call: TRBV6-1
clone_size: .
j_call: TRBJ2-5
cdr3_aa: CAIDRDRGLGTQYF
cdr3_nt: TGTGCCATAGACCGGGACAGGGGGTTGGGGACCCAGTACTTC

d_call: TRBD1
v_call: TRBV2
clone_size: once
j_call: TRBJ1-5
cdr3_aa: CASSEGLGGRNQPQHF
cdr3_nt: TGTGCCAGCAGTGAAGGGCTAGGGGGCCGCAATCAGCCCCAGCATTTT

d_call: TRBD2
v_call: TRBV5-8
clone_size: few
j_call: TRBJ2-1
cdr3_aa: CASSPQAGTSGLNEQFF
cdr3_nt: TGTGCCAGCAGCCCCCAGGCCGGGACTAGCGGACTCAATGAGCAGTTCTTC

d_call: .
v_call: TRBV6-5
clone_size: once
j_call: TRBJ1-4
cdr3_aa: CASSQGSANEKLFF
cdr3_nt: TGTGCCAGCAGCCAGGGATCGGCTAATGAAAAACTGTTTTTT

d_call: TRBD2
v_call: TRBV9
clone_size: .
j_call: TRBJ2-3
cdr3_aa: CASSAIAGGPTDTQYF
cdr3_nt: TGTGCCAGCAGCGCTATAGCGGGGGGACCCACAGATACGCAGTATTTT

d_call: TRBD2
v_call: TRBV18
clone_size: .
j_call: TRBJ2-3
cdr3_aa: CASSPPAGGPDTQYF
cdr3_nt: TGTGCCAGCTCACCACCGGCGGGGGGTCCAGATACGCAGTATTTT

d_call: .
v_call: TRBV27
clone_size: .
j_call: TRBJ2-7
cdr3_aa: CADGTYTTYEQYF
cdr3_nt: TGTGCCGACGGGACTTATACGACCTACGAGCAGTACTTC

d_call: .
v_call: TRBV5-5
clone_size: many
j_call: TRBJ2-7
cdr3_aa: CASSRETGFYEQYF
cdr3_nt: TGTGCCAGCAGCAGAGAGACGGGATTTTACGAGCAGTACTTC

d_call: TRBD1
v_call: TRBV27
clone_size: once
j_call: TRBJ1-2
cdr3_aa: CASSLTGGYGYTF
cdr3_nt: TGTGCCAGCAGTTTGACAGGGGGGTATGGCTACACCTTC

d_call: .
v_call: TRBV11-2
clone_size: .
j_call: TRBJ1-1
cdr3_aa: CASSPELAEAFF
cdr3_nt: TGTGCCAGCAGCCCCGAGCTCGCTGAAGCTTTCTTT

d_call: TRBD2
v_call: TRBV5-5
clone_size: .
j_call: TRBJ2-2
cdr3_aa: CASSSAGGVNTGELFF
cdr3_nt: TGTGCCAGCAGCTCGGCCGGGGGGGTGAACACCGGGGAGCTGTTTTTT

d_call: TRBD1
v_call: TRBV2
clone_size: .
j_call: TRBJ2-7
cdr3_aa: CASSITGTGAYEQYF
cdr3_nt: TGTGCCAGCAGCATCACCGGGACAGGGGCCTACGAGCAGTACTTC

d_call: .
v_call: TRBV28
clone_size: .
j_call: TRBJ2-7
cdr3_aa: CASSLLRQGISSYEQYF
cdr3_nt: TGTGCCAGCAGTTTATTGCGGCAGGGTATTTCCTCCTACGAGCAGTACTTC

d_call: TRBD2
v_call: TRBV11-3
clone_size: .
j_call: TRBJ2-1
cdr3_aa: CASSFPNRWAGGPINEQFF
cdr3_nt: TGTGCCAGCAGCTTTCCAAACAGGTGGGCGGGGGGACCCATCAATGAGCAGTTCTTC

d_call: TRBD2
v_call: TRBV5-4
clone_size: .
j_call: TRBJ2-2
cdr3_aa: CASTTGGENTGELFF
cdr3_nt: TGTGCCAGCACCACGGGAGGGGAGAACACCGGGGAGCTGTTTTTT